This T cell receptor (beta chain) was profiled in a study of cytomegalovirus exposure and HLA in healthy donors. With 3 bases removed from V and 2 bases from J, the gap between germline ends came to 23 bases. The CDR3 is made up of 19 amino acids. Germline values: CDR1 LNHDA, CDR2 SQIVND (reference sequence). The PCR was carried out with 60 Vbeta primers and 13 Jbeta primers. Here immunoSEQ multiplex PCR was the method, and the copy in TCRdb shows in-frame clones only, minus some. The sample lists around 150,000 clones, more than 75% seen once, with 3.5% to 4.5% in the top ten. The TCR originated in a human donor in good health. The sequenced sample was PBMCs. The V gene is TRBV19, the J gene TRBJ1-5; D possibly corresponds to TRBD1 (5 bases). CDR3 nucleotides: TGTGCCAGTAGTATTTTGTTTGGGGCCCAGCTGGGGCGCAATCAGCCCCAGCATTTT. It specifies CASSILFGAQLGRNQPQHF. The whole variable domain, remainder taken from reference TRBV19 and TRBJ1-5, is DGGITQSPKYLFRKEGQNVTLSCEQNLNHDAMYWYRQDPGQGLRLIYYSQIVNDFQKGDIAEGYSVSREKKESFPLTVTSAQKNPTAFYLCASSILFGAQLGRNQPQHFGDGTRLSIL.